These 22 T cell receptor beta chains were all obtained from the same sample, sequenced in a study of cytomegalovirus exposure and HLA in healthy donors. Primers included in the PCR were 60 Vbeta and 13 Jbeta primers. Profiling relied on immunoSEQ multiplex PCR, and the TCRdb table lists in-frame clones only, not all of them. Its clone listing holds 120,000 to 150,000 clones. The sample was PBMCs. Receptor source: a middle-aged man in good health and CMV-seronegative.

V and J are TRBV4-2 and TRBJ1-1; D perhaps matches TRBD1 (6 bases). This CDR3 has 16 residues. Germline CDR1 and CDR2: LGHNA and YNFKEQ. V was cut by 5 bases and J by 0 bases, with 16 bases left in between. CDR3 nucleotides: TGTGCCAGCAGCTCTGGGCTACAGGGACTGAACACTGAAGCTTTCTTT. Protein sequence: CASSSGLQGLNTEAFF.

CDR3 nucleotides: TGCAGCGTCCCGAAATCGGGACAGTTGGTGCACACCATATATTTT. This encodes CSVPKSGQLVHTIYF. V gene TRBV29-1 combines with J gene TRBJ1-3; 7 bases match TRBD1. V gave up 6 bases and J gave up 8 bases; unmatched junction bases: 16. CDR1 SQVTM and CDR2 ANQGSEA come from the germline V gene. The CDR3 is 15 amino acids.

The rearrangement joins TRBV5-1 to TRBJ1-1; maybe TRBD1 (5 bases). This CDR3 contains 16 residues. Germline loops: CDR1 SGHRS, CDR2 YFSETQ. V shed 0 bases and J shed 3 bases, with 15 bases lying between them. Here the CDR3 reads CASSLGGLTVDTEAFF. CDR3 sequence (DNA): TGCGCCAGCAGCTTGGGGGGACTCACCGTCGACACTGAAGCTTTCTTT.

The rearrangement links TRBV18 to TRBJ2-5; D uncertain. The CDR3 contains 15 residues. Trimming took off 6 bases at V and 5 bases at J, with 19 bases between the two ends. From germline, CDR1 is KGHSH and CDR2 LQKENI. CDR3 bases: TGTGCCAGCTCCCCTGAACTAACCCCGACCGAGACCCAGTACTTC. It yields the protein CASSPELTPTETQYF.

The rearrangement links TRBV5-1 to TRBJ1-2; D unresolved. CDR1 is SGHRS, CDR2 YFSETQ, per germline. There are 12 residues in the CDR3. V gave up 2 bases and J gave up 7 bases, with 9 bases separating them. The CDR3 loop is CASSLLETGYTF. For the CDR3, the DNA is TGCGCCAGCAGCTTACTGGAGACTGGCTACACCTTC.

The rearrangement links TRBV4-1 to TRBJ2-1; the D gene is possibly TRBD2 (5 bases). Germline V lookup: CDR1 MGHRA, CDR2 YSYEKL. V lost 1 base to trimming and J lost 8 bases, with 15 bases between them. CDR3 length: 15 amino acids. CDR3 bases: TGCGCCAGCAGCCAAGCGGGGAAAGGAGCTGATGAGCAGTTCTTC. It yields the protein CASSQAGKGADEQFF.

This chain uses TRBV6-1 with TRBJ1-6, with 8 positions matching TRBD1. V lost 6 bases, J lost 8 bases, and 9 bases stayed unmatched. The V gene's germline CDR1 is MNHNS and CDR2 SASEGT. The CDR3 is made up of 15 amino acids. The CDR3 reads CASSGQGQEYSPLHF. Written as DNA, the CDR3 is TGTGCCAGCAGCGGACAGGGTCAAGAATATTCACCCCTCCACTTT.

The chain joins TRBV19 to TRBJ1-5, with 9 positions matching TRBD1. Germline loops: CDR1 LNHDA, CDR2 SQIVND (reference sequence). J was trimmed by 7 bases and V by 10 bases; bases with no gene match: 11. The CDR3 loop spans 14 amino acids. The CDR3 loop is CAIGTGNLEQPQHF. The DNA for the CDR3 is TGTGCCATTGGGACAGGGAATTTGGAACAGCCCCAGCATTTT.

Of note for this clone: Different DNA sequences within this sample yield the same CDR3. The rearrangement uses TRBV4-3 and TRBJ2-5; D uncertain. Trimming removed 0 bases at V and 2 bases at J, with 4 bases between. Per germline, CDR1 LGHNA and CDR2 YSLEER. CDR3 length: 13 amino acids. CDR3 sequence reads: CASSQDRQETQYF. The DNA of the CDR3 is TGCGCCAGCAGCCAAGATCGGCAAGAGACCCAGTACTTC.

The rearrangement joins TRBV4-3 to TRBJ2-1; TRBD2 aligns across 8 bases. The V gene end was trimmed by 0 bases and the J gene end by 6 bases; junction bases not matched to a gene: 16. The CDR3 totals 19 residues. Germline CDR1 is LGHNA and CDR2 is YSLEER. CDR3 in DNA: TGCGCCAGCAGCCAAGATGCCGGGGGTCGGGGGGGAGTAAGCAATGAGCAGTTCTTC. Its protein product is CASSQDAGGRGGVSNEQFF.

The chain couples TRBV9 to TRBJ2-3, with 8 bases identical to TRBD1. Germline-derived CDR1 and CDR2 are SGDLS and YYNGEE. The CDR3 sequence is 14 residues long. With 0 bases clipped from V and 6 bases from J, the junction kept 3 bases outside the gene matches. CDR3 loop: CASSVARGPDTQYF. CDR3 nucleotides: TGTGCCAGCAGCGTAGCCAGGGGGCCGGATACGCAGTATTTT.

The chain recombines TRBV27 with TRBJ2-2, with TRBD2 matching over 10 bases. The germline CDR1 and CDR2 sequences are MNHEY and SMNVEV (reference sequence). After removal of 0 bases from V and 8 bases from J, the junction contained 9 bases not matched to a gene. CDR3 length: 17 residues. This CDR3 reads CASSLSWSSGGSGELFF. For the CDR3, the DNA is TGTGCCAGCAGTTTATCGTGGTCTAGCGGGGGTTCAGGGGAGCTGTTTTTT.

The chain couples TRBV11-2 to TRBJ2-2, with D possibly matching TRBD2 (5 bases). CDR1 and CDR2 (germline): SGHAT, FQNNGV. Trimming took off 8 bases at V and 7 bases at J, with 17 bases between the two ends. The CDR3 has 14 residues. The DNA for the CDR3 is TGTGCCAGCCGCCCCGGGAAGGTGGGCGGGGAGCTGTTTTTT. It codes for CASRPGKVGGELFF.

The gene calls are TRBV12-5 and TRBJ1-6; tentative D call: TRBD1 (6 bases). From germline, CDR1 is LGHNT and CDR2 FRNRAP. V lost 7 bases and J lost 10, with 14 bases in between. The CDR3 totals 13 residues. CDR3 region: CASEAQGNSPLHF. The CDR3 DNA sequence: TGTGCTAGTGAGGCACAGGGAAACTCACCCCTCCACTTT.

This rearrangement joins TRBV25-1 to TRBJ2-5, with 7 nucleotides matching TRBD2. The CDR3 is 16 amino acids. From germline, CDR1 is MGHDK and CDR2 SYGVNS. The V gene end was trimmed by 4 bases and the J gene end by 2 bases; junction bases not matched to a gene: 10. The CDR3 DNA reads TGTGCCAGCAGTGCCCGTGGAGCGGGGAAACAAGAGACCCAGTACTTC. Translated: CASSARGAGKQETQYF.

The V call is TRBV5-1, the J call TRBJ2-7; 8 bases are shared with TRBD1. CDR3 length equals 15 residues. J lost 1 base, V lost 2 bases, and 5 bases had no gene match. Germline V lookup: CDR1 SGHRS, CDR2 YFSETQ. CDR3 in amino acids: CASSFRTGPSYEQYF. The CDR3 coding sequence is TGCGCCAGCAGCTTTCGGACAGGGCCTTCCTACGAGCAGTACTTC. Based on the CDR3 plus reference TRBV5-1 and TRBJ2-7, the full variable domain is KAGVTQTPRYLIKTRGQQVTLSCSPISGHRSVSWYQQTPGQGLQFLFEYFSETQRNKGNFPGRFSGRQFSNSRSEMNVSTLELGDSALYLCASSFRTGPSYEQYFGPGTRLTVT.

This chain joins TRBV25-1 and TRBJ2-5; 11 nucleotides align to TRBD1. Matching the DNA end better, TRBJ2-7 makes the J call doubtful. The length of the CDR3 is 15 residues. CDR1 MGHDK and CDR2 SYGVNS come from the germline V gene. CDR3 loop: CASSPTGTGGYEQYF. In DNA, the CDR3 is TGTGCCAGCAGCCCGACCGGGACAGGGGGCTACGAGCAGTACTTC.

This chain links TRBV7-2 with TRBJ1-1, with 10 bases identical to TRBD1. V gave up 7 bases and J gave up 5 bases; unmatched junction bases: 10. The CDR3 runs 15 residues. Per germline, CDR1 SGHTA and CDR2 FQGNSA. CDR3: CASTSYRDRGTEAFF. Written as DNA, the CDR3 is TGTGCCAGCACCTCTTACCGGGACAGGGGAACTGAAGCTTTCTTT.

The chain combines TRBV7-3 with TRBJ2-7; tentatively, D is TRBD2 (7 bases). The CDR3 covers 14 residues. V dropped 1 base and J dropped 12 bases, with 19 bases sitting between them. Germline V gene lookup returns CDR1 SGHTA and CDR2 FQGTGA. CDR3 region: CASSLSGGGFTRYF. The CDR3 DNA is TGTGCCAGCAGCTTAAGTGGCGGGGGCTTTACTCGGTACTTC. The variable domain in full, with the rest retrieved from reference TRBV7-3 and TRBJ2-7, is GAGVSQTPSNKVTEKGKYVELRCDPISGHTALYWYRQSLGQGPEFLIYFQGTGAADDSGLPNDRFFAVRPEGSVSTLKIQRTERGDSAVYLCASSLSGGGFTRYFGPGTRLTVT.

V and J are TRBV5-1 and TRBJ1-1; unclear D gene. With 7 bases removed from V and 7 bases from J, the gap between germline ends came to 17 bases. Per germline, CDR1 SGHRS and CDR2 YFSETQ. CDR3 length: 13 residues. DNA for the CDR3: TGCGCCAGCGGATCTGGGCCGGGGTTTGAAGCTTTCTTT. Its translation is CASGSGPGFEAFF.

This chain links TRBV7-2 with TRBJ1-5; 11 bases are shared with TRBD1. This CDR3 region has 14 residues. The germline CDR1 and CDR2 sequences are SGHTA and FQGNSA. Germline trimming cut 4 bases from V and 6 bases from J; bases unmatched to any gene: 2. CDR3 in DNA: TGTGCCAGCAGCTCCGGGACAGGGGGTCAGCCCCAGCATTTT. Its translation is CASSSGTGGQPQHF.

The chain recombines TRBV5-1 with TRBJ1-2; D perhaps matches TRBD1 (6 bases). CDR3 length: 13 amino acids. Germline V gene data show CDR1 as SGHRS and CDR2 as YFSETQ. V was trimmed by 7 bases and J by 8 bases, leaving 18 bases between them. CDR3 DNA: TGCGCCAGCTCCGGACAGACCTTGGGAGGCTACACCTTC. It is translated as CASSGQTLGGYTF.